This TCR beta chain emerged from a study of post-analysis software for immune sequencing data. The study's findings and limits: Patients showed TRBV5-6, TRBV5-1 and TRBV20-1 among a few TRBV segments more frequent than in controls. Significantly lower normalized Chao1 diversity was seen in multiple sclerosis patients than in controls. Samples made in the same batch grouped tightly together by F measure.

A few counts support this clonotype. The antigen remains undetermined. This may arise from a read error, as a much more abundant clone is one base away. Looked up from germline, CDR1 is DFQATT and CDR2 is SNEGSKA (reference sequence). The CDR3 extends over 14 amino acids. The TCR beta cDNA libraries contained unique molecular identifiers. TCRdb analysed the PCR reads with MiXCR anew, one entry per CDR3 protein. The table has 250,000 to 300,000 distinct CDR3 sequences, 30% to 45% seen once; the top ten hold 4% to 5.5%. The material sequenced was blood. This TCR was sampled from a girl aged 10-17 years with multiple sclerosis. The V call is TRBV20-1, the J call TRBJ2-1, with 7 bases matching TRBD2. CDR3 in amino acids: CSAQTFRDYNERFF. CDR3 in DNA: TGCAGTGCCCAGACGTTCAGGGACTACAATGAGCGGTTCTTC.